This T cell receptor (beta chain) was identified during a study of T cells expressing NK-cell markers. Study details: Sorted T-cell subsets CD3+CD56+NKG2C+, CD3+CD56+NKG2C- and CD3+CD56-NKG2C+ were TCR beta-sequenced. There were seven HCMV-seropositive donors and one seronegative donor among the eight sequenced.

CDR3 length: 16 residues. Germline CDR1 reads SQVTM; CDR2 reads ANQGSEA. Of note for this clonotype: Its target is unknown.

The authors generated TCR beta cDNA through 5'RACE template switching with UMIs. TCRdb processed the 5' RACE reads again and assigns one entry to each CDR3 protein, with no DNA. The table lists a few hundred thousand distinct CDR3 sequences. Study-level findings and limits: One observes that, in a handful of donors, these clonotypes were also the leading ones within the CD3+CD56-NKG2C+ fraction.

V and J are TRBV29-1 and TRBJ2-3; TCRdb's D call, TRBD1, is unchecked because there is no DNA. This receptor was identified in a man aged 18-70 years in good health. Sequencing was done on a sample of blood T cells: a sorted CD56 or NKG2C T cell subset, CD4+ or CD8+ T cells, or bulk PBMC T cells (not recorded which). CDR3 sequence reads: CSVQGTGKLLTDTQYF.